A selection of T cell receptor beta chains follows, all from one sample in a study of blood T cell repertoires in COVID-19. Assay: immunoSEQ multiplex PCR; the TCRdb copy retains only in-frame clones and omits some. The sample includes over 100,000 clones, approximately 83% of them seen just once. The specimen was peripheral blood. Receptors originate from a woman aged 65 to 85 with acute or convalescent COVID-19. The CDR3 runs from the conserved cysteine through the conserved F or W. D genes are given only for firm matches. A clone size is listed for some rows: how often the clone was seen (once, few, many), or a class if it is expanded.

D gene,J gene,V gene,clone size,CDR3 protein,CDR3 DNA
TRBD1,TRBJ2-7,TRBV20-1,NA,CSASYLDRAGEQYF,TGCAGTGCTAGTTACCTGGACAGGGCTGGCGAGCAGTACTTC
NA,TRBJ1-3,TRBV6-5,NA,CASRLQQGNTIYF,TGTGCCAGCAGGCTCCAACAGGGAAACACCATATATTTT
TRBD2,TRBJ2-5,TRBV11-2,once,CASLRSGGAGETQYF,TGTGCCAGCCTACGTAGCGGGGGGGCCGGCGAGACCCAGTACTTC
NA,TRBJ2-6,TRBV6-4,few,CASSDSGAGANVLTF,TGTGCCAGCAGTGACTCAGGAGCTGGGGCCAACGTCCTGACTTTC
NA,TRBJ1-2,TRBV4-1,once,CASSHPRGSQKGGYTF,TGCGCCAGCAGCCATCCTCGGGGGTCCCAAAAGGGGGGCTACACCTTC
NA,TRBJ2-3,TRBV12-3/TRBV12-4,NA,CASSFSLADTQYF,TGTGCCAGCAGTTTCTCTCTGGCCGATACGCAGTATTTT
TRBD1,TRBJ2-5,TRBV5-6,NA,CASSPGTGRYQETQYF,TGTGCCAGCAGCCCCGGGACAGGGAGGTACCAAGAGACCCAGTACTTC
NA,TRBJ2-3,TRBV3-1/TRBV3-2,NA,CASSQDSRLGGTDTQYF,TGTGCCAGCAGCCAAGATTCGCGACTAGGAGGCACAGATACGCAGTATTTT
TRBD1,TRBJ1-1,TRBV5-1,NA,CASSFLQGARSEAFF,TGCGCCAGCAGCTTTCTACAGGGGGCGCGGTCTGAAGCTTTCTTT
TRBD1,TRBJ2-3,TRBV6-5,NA,CASSYSGQGAGDTQYF,TGTGCCAGCAGTTACTCCGGACAGGGGGCAGGGGATACGCAGTATTTT